This T cell receptor (beta chain) appears in the sequencing data of a study of Ad26.COV2.S vaccination and SARS-CoV-2 variants. Generated by immunoSEQ multiplex PCR, the TCRdb table keeps only in-frame clones and is missing some. The sample has about 250,000 clones; 70% to 90% are singletons. Indicated treatment: approximately 18 received Ad26.COV2.S at low or high dose, single or two shots; about five received placebo; per-sample allocation not given. At day 63 after the first vaccine or placebo injection, samples were drawn. This person who donated was an adult of 18-55 years in Boston. CDR3 length: 15 amino acids. The V and J ends lost 5 bases and 5 bases respectively, with 16 bases between them. Per germline, CDR1 MNHEY and CDR2 SMNVEV (reference sequence). This clone was picked up a small number of times.

Sequencing was performed on peripheral blood, taken in a trial of Ad26.COV2.S vaccine versus placebo. This sequence originates from a person between 18 and 60 years old who received the Ad26.COV2.S COVID-19 vaccine or a placebo. The rearrangement joins TRBV27 to TRBJ1-5; tentatively, D is TRBD1 (5 bases). CDR3 DNA: TGTGCCAGCAGTCTCAGCACAGGTCCCTATCAGCCCCAGCATTTT. Translation: CASSLSTGPYQPQHF.